The following is a T cell receptor beta chain sequence with its context. These data originate in a study of blood T cell repertoires in COVID-19. Sequencing used immunoSEQ multiplex PCR; TCRdb keeps in-frame clones, though not all of them. There are roughly 330,000 clones in the sample; roughly 87% occur only once, and approximately 5.3% lies in the top ten. Trimming removed 5 bases from V and 5 bases from J; junction bases left unmatched: 10. CDR1 and CDR2 from the germline V gene are LNHDA and SQIVND (reference sequence). This CDR3 is built from 17 residues. The TCR sequence derives from a woman aged 30 to 39 who had recovered from COVID-19. The chain links TRBV19 to TRBJ2-2; TRBD2 aligns across 11 bases. What was sequenced was PBMCs or T cells enriched from blood (not recorded which). This chain's CDR3 is CASSWTSGLGGTGELFF. In nucleotides, the CDR3 is TGTGCCAGTAGTTGGACTAGCGGGCTCGGAGGGACCGGGGAGCTGTTTTTT.